The 13 T cell receptor beta chains reported below all come from one sample, sequenced in a study of shared clonotypes between healthy human individuals. Generated by immunoSEQ multiplex PCR, the TCRdb table keeps only in-frame clones and is missing some. The sample lists fewer than 3 million clones, 85% to 95% occurring once. Sequencing used naive CD4+ T cells from PBMCs. Subset defined: CD45RA+ positively selected. These receptors were collected from a man between 18 and 35 years old in good health. Some clones in this sample may be carry-over from other donors' samples.

This chain connects TRBV5-4 to TRBJ1-2; D unclear. The V gene lost 5 bases and the J gene lost 2 bases, with 16 bases spanning the gap. The CDR3 has 15 residues. From germline, CDR1 is SGHNT and CDR2 YYREEE (reference sequence). The CDR3 here is CASSPPRGMNYGYTF. CDR3 DNA sequence: TGTGCCAGCAGTCCGCCCCGGGGTATGAACTATGGCTACACCTTC.

This clone was seen just once. The chain uses TRBV28 and TRBJ2-4; D is uncertain. Germline V gene data show CDR1 as MDHEN and CDR2 as SYDVKM. The CDR3 extends over 15 amino acids. V was trimmed by 5 bases and J by 0 bases, leaving 11 bases between them. CDR3 in amino acids: CASSDTGQAKNIQYF. The CDR3 DNA reads as TGTGCCAGCAGTGATACGGGCCAAGCCAAAAACATTCAGTACTTC. The complete variable domain, with remaining parts taken from reference TRBV28 and TRBJ2-4, reads DVKVTQSSRYLVKRTGEKVFLECVQDMDHENMFWYRQDPGLGLRLIYFSYDVKMKEKGDIPEGYSVSREKKERFSLILESASTNQTSMYLCASSDTGQAKNIQYFGAGTRLSVL.

The chain carries TRBV7-2 and TRBJ1-1, with D possibly TRBD1 on 5 matching bases. Trimming stripped 0 bases from V and 4 bases from J, with 6 bases between. Germline-derived CDR1 and CDR2 are SGHTA and FQGNSA. The CDR3 extends over 13 amino acids. The CDR3 coding sequence is TGTGCCAGCAGCTTAGCCAGGGTCACTGAAGCTTTCTTT. It encodes CASSLARVTEAFF.

This rearrangement joins TRBV18 to TRBJ2-3; TRBD1 agrees at 7 bases. The CDR3 spans 15 residues. V shed 0 bases, J shed 6 bases, and the junction held 6 bases outside the gene matches. Germline values: CDR1 KGHSH, CDR2 LQKENI. CDR3 sequence reads: CASSPPTGFRDTQYF. CDR3 coding DNA: TGTGCCAGCTCACCACCGACAGGGTTTAGGGATACGCAGTATTTT.

The V and J genes are TRBV7-2 and TRBJ2-5; TRBD2 aligns across 8 bases. The V gene's germline CDR1 is SGHTA and CDR2 FQGNSA. The CDR3 spans 17 residues. J gave up 5 bases and V 1 base, and 12 bases lay outside the gene matches. The CDR3 loop is CASSLGTGGPTWETQYF. CDR3 nucleotides: TGTGCCAGCAGCTTAGGTACGGGAGGGCCCACCTGGGAGACCCAGTACTTC. The entire variable domain, with the rest obtained from reference TRBV7-2 and TRBJ2-5, is as follows: GAGVSQSPSNKVTEKGKDVELRCDPISGHTALYWYRQSLGQGLEFLIYFQGNSAPDKSGLPSDRFSAERTGGSVSTLTIQRTQQEDSAVYLCASSLGTGGPTWETQYFGPGTRLLVL.

J is TRBJ2-3 and V is TRBV19, with 8 bases fitting TRBD1. Germline values: CDR1 LNHDA, CDR2 SQIVND (reference sequence). The V and J ends lost 6 bases and 3 bases, in that order; junction bases with no gene match: 8. There are 15 residues in the CDR3. The CDR3 sequence is CASRPSQGATDTQYF. CDR3 DNA sequence: TGTGCCAGTAGGCCAAGCCAGGGGGCGACAGATACGCAGTATTTT. Based on the CDR3 plus reference TRBV19 and TRBJ2-3, the full variable domain is DGGITQSPKYLFRKEGQNVTLSCEQNLNHDAMYWYRQDPGQGLRLIYYSQIVNDFQKGDIAEGYSVSREKKESFPLTVTSAQKNPTAFYLCASRPSQGATDTQYFGPGTRLTVL.

V is TRBV7-3 and J is TRBJ2-3, with 9 positions matching TRBD1. This CDR3 is built from 13 residues. V was pared by 8 bases and J by 3 bases, with 3 bases of the junction left unmatched. Germline V gives CDR1 SGHTA, CDR2 FQGTGA. The CDR3 DNA follows: TGTGCCAGCGGGACAGGGTGGACAGATACGCAGTATTTT. It encodes CASGTGWTDTQYF.

In its sample, this clone was seen a few times. The rearrangement uses TRBV10-3 and TRBJ2-2, with 12 nucleotides matching TRBD1. Trimming removed 6 bases from V and 7 bases from J; junction bases left unmatched: 9. The length of the CDR3 is 16 residues. The germline V gene has CDR1 ENHRY and CDR2 SYGVKD. This CDR3 is CAIRGQGASHDGELFF. The CDR3 DNA reads as TGTGCCATCAGGGGACAGGGGGCGTCCCACGACGGGGAGCTGTTTTTT.

The chain has TRBV11-2 and TRBJ2-1, with D unclear. The CDR3 contains 12 residues. V was clipped by 5 bases and J by 4 bases, with 6 bases between them. In germline, CDR1 is SGHAT, CDR2 FQNNGV. Here the CDR3 DNA reads TGTGCCAGCAGCACAGAATACAATGAGCAGTTCTTC. It yields the protein CASSTEYNEQFF.

The chain carries TRBV29-1 and TRBJ2-3; D unresolved. V lost 3 bases and J 1 base, leaving 8 bases between the germline ends. Germline V gene data show CDR1 as SQVTM and CDR2 as ANQGSEA. The CDR3 has 13 amino acids. This chain's CDR3 is CSVDWMGTDTQYF. The DNA of the CDR3 is TGCAGCGTTGACTGGATGGGCACAGATACGCAGTATTTT.

The chain links TRBV28 to TRBJ2-7, with TRBD2 identical over 10 bases. J was trimmed by 0 bases and V by 4 bases; bases with no gene match: 3. Germline V gives CDR1 MDHEN, CDR2 SYDVKM. The CDR3 is made up of 15 amino acids. CDR3 loop: CASSSASGSSYEQYF. The CDR3 nucleotides are TGTGCCAGCAGTTCCGCTAGCGGGAGCTCCTACGAGCAGTACTTC.

This chain connects TRBV28 to TRBJ2-2; a weak D match, TRBD2 (5 bases). Germline values: CDR1 MDHEN, CDR2 SYDVKM. Trimming took off 6 bases at V and 8 bases at J, with 10 bases between the two ends. This CDR3 is built from 12 residues. Here the CDR3 reads CASSPGEGELFF. As DNA, the CDR3 is TGTGCCAGCAGCCCCGGGGAGGGGGAGCTGTTTTTT.

This chain uses TRBV7-9 with TRBJ2-1, with 7 bases lining up with TRBD1. The CDR3 is 15 residues long. With 1 base clipped from V and 5 bases from J, the junction kept 5 bases outside the gene matches. The germline CDR1 and CDR2 sequences are SEHNR and FQNEAQ (reference sequence). The CDR3 sequence is CASSLGQGLDNEQFF. The CDR3 DNA reads as TGTGCCAGCAGCTTAGGACAGGGTCTGGACAATGAGCAGTTCTTC.